These 12 T cell receptor beta chains share one sample of origin, sequenced in a study of cytomegalovirus exposure and HLA in healthy donors. The PCR was carried out with 60 Vbeta primers and 13 Jbeta primers. Generated by immunoSEQ multiplex PCR, the TCRdb table keeps only in-frame clones and is missing some. The table shows 150,000 to 200,000 clones, with 84% occurring only once. Material: PBMCs. The receptors originated from a man aged 18 to 29 in good health and CMV-seronegative.

In this sample, this clone turned up once. CDR3 residues: CASSYSTGKYGYTF. The CDR3 DNA reads as TGTGCCAGCAGTTACTCGACAGGGAAGTATGGCTACACCTTC. The gene calls are TRBV6-5 and TRBJ1-2; 7 bases are shared with TRBD1. The germline V gene encodes CDR1 MNHEY and CDR2 SVGAGI. J lost 5 bases, V lost 0 bases, and 3 bases had no gene match. CDR3 length equals 14 residues.

This sequence joins TRBV25-1 and TRBJ2-3; D is perhaps TRBD2 (5 bases). Trimming left V 6 bases short and J 3 bases short, with 10 bases between. The CDR3 runs 13 residues. CDR1 and CDR2 from the germline V gene are MGHDK and SYGVNS. CDR3 in amino acids: CASSAGNTDTQYF. CDR3 bases: TGTGCCAGCAGCGCCGGGAATACAGATACGCAGTATTTT.

The chain recombines TRBV5-1 with TRBJ1-2; maybe TRBD1 (5 bases). The CDR3 is made up of 13 amino acids. Germline values: CDR1 SGHRS, CDR2 YFSETQ. V lost 2 bases and J lost 7, with 12 bases in between. CDR3: CASSLSGKGGYTF. The CDR3 coding sequence is TGCGCCAGCAGCTTATCAGGGAAGGGTGGCTACACCTTC. The entire variable domain, with the rest obtained from reference TRBV5-1 and TRBJ1-2, is as follows: KAGVTQTPRYLIKTRGQQVTLSCSPISGHRSVSWYQQTPGQGLQFLFEYFSETQRNKGNFPGRFSGRQFSNSRSEMNVSTLELGDSALYLCASSLSGKGGYTFGSGTRLTVV.

The chain links TRBV27 to TRBJ2-1, with 14 bases aligning to TRBD2. The CDR3 contains 16 residues. V gave up 4 bases and J gave up 9 bases; unmatched junction bases: 8. The germline gives CDR1 MNHEY, CDR2 SMNVEV (reference sequence). The CDR3 sequence is CASSWRLAGGPGEQFF. Here the CDR3 DNA reads TGTGCCAGCAGTTGGCGACTAGCGGGAGGGCCGGGTGAGCAGTTCTTC.

The rearrangement uses TRBV5-6 and TRBJ1-1, with 9 bases lining up with TRBD1. From germline, CDR1 is SGHDT and CDR2 YYEEEE. CDR3 size: 15 residues. J was trimmed by 0 bases and V by 2 bases; bases with no gene match: 2. The chain's CDR3 is CASSFDRGMNTEAFF. CDR3 bases: TGTGCCAGCAGCTTTGACAGGGGGATGAACACTGAAGCTTTCTTT.

V usage is TRBV27 and J usage is TRBJ1-2; 8 bases match TRBD1. From germline, CDR1 is MNHEY and CDR2 SMNVEV (reference sequence). Trimming removed 2 bases from V and 6 bases from J; junction bases left unmatched: 5. The CDR3 consists of 14 residues. CDR3 DNA: TGTGCCAGCAGTTTAGCTCGGACAGGGCATGGCTACACCTTC. Its protein product is CASSLARTGHGYTF.

This rearrangement joins TRBV5-1 to TRBJ1-1; 9 nucleotides line up with TRBD1. Trimming took 4 bases from V and 1 from J; bases not matched to a gene: 14. This CDR3 contains 18 residues. Germline lookup yields CDR1 SGHRS and CDR2 YFSETQ. The DNA of the CDR3 is TGCGCCAGCAGCCCTACCGGGACAGGGTATGGGACGAACACTGAAGCTTTCTTT. Amino acid sequence: CASSPTGTGYGTNTEAFF.

This rearrangement joins TRBV10-3 to TRBJ2-3; 16 bases map to TRBD2. CDR3 size: 16 residues. Germline assignment: CDR1 ENHRY and CDR2 SYGVKD. The junction had 7 bases not matched to a gene; V was cut back by 7 bases and J by 6 bases. CDR3 DNA: TGTGCCATCATGGGGACTAGCGGGAGGGCCCGGGATACGCAGTATTTT. It yields the protein CAIMGTSGRARDTQYF.

This clone has only a few counts. The gene calls are TRBV5-1 and TRBJ2-2, with a tentative D call TRBD2 (7 bases). The V and J ends lost 4 bases and 1 base respectively, with 11 bases between them. The CDR3 covers 15 residues. Per the germline V gene, CDR1 is SGHRS and CDR2 is YFSETQ. CDR3 amino acids: CASSGGDKNTGELFF. The DNA of the CDR3 is TGCGCCAGCAGCGGGGGGGACAAGAACACCGGGGAGCTGTTTTTT. The full variable domain, completed using reference TRBV5-1 and TRBJ2-2, is KAGVTQTPRYLIKTRGQQVTLSCSPISGHRSVSWYQQTPGQGLQFLFEYFSETQRNKGNFPGRFSGRQFSNSRSEMNVSTLELGDSALYLCASSGGDKNTGELFFGEGSRLTVL.

V gene TRBV9 combines with J gene TRBJ2-1, with 10 nucleotides matching TRBD2. Germline V gene data show CDR1 as SGDLS and CDR2 as YYNGEE. V was pared by 3 bases and J by 9 bases, with 24 bases of the junction left unmatched. The CDR3 spans 20 residues. The CDR3 reads CASSDRGGVGASGGGFEQFF. The CDR3 coding sequence is TGTGCCAGCAGCGATAGGGGGGGTGTGGGGGCTAGCGGGGGAGGGTTTGAGCAGTTCTTC.

The chain links TRBV5-6 to TRBJ1-5; D is ambiguous. CDR1 is SGHDT, CDR2 YYEEEE, per germline. The CDR3 consists of 12 residues. V was pared by 2 bases and J by 3 bases, with 3 bases between. CDR3 residues: CASSFYNQPQHF. The CDR3 nucleotides read TGTGCCAGCAGCTTCTACAATCAGCCCCAGCATTTT. The whole variable domain, remainder taken from reference TRBV5-6 and TRBJ1-5, is DAGVTQSPTHLIKTRGQQVTLRCSPKSGHDTVSWYQQALGQGPQFIFQYYEEEERQRGNFPDRFSGHQFPNYSSELNVNALLLGDSALYLCASSFYNQPQHFGDGTRLSIL.

The chain is built from TRBV7-2 and TRBJ2-3; a possible D gene is TRBD1 (7 bases). This CDR3 has 14 residues. CDR1 is SGHTA and CDR2 is FQGNSA in the germline V gene. With 7 bases removed from V and 3 bases from J, the gap between germline ends came to 14 bases. CDR3 coding DNA: TGTGCCAGCACCCCAGGGGGGCTTACAGATACGCAGTATTTT. Residues: CASTPGGLTDTQYF.